This is a list of T cell receptor beta chains from one sample in a study of CD8+CD57+ T cells in acquired aplastic anemia. A single record per CDR3 protein comes from TCRdb applying MiXCR to the reads. Among approximately 65,000 distinct CDR3 sequences listed, less than 65% were seen once. The specimen was sorted CD4+, CD8+, or CD8+CD57+ T cells (not recorded which) from PBMCs. Receptors originate from a human donor in good health, serving as a control. Both conserved end residues are part of each CDR3.

j_gene: TRBJ2-1; v_gene: TRBV4-2; CDR3aa: CASSQGLAGGYNEEQFF
j_gene: TRBJ2-5; v_gene: TRBV24-1; CDR3aa: CASSDQSETQYF
j_gene: TRBJ2-1; v_gene: TRBV5-4; CDR3aa: CASSLDSSGNEQFF
j_gene: TRBJ1-2; v_gene: TRBV6-1; CDR3aa: CASSPPGRALYGHTF
j_gene: TRBJ1-4; v_gene: TRBV2; CDR3aa: CASSEDRGEKLFF
j_gene: TRBJ2-3; v_gene: TRBV2; CDR3aa: CASSAIPTGGRDTQYF
j_gene: TRBJ2-3; v_gene: TRBV7-7; CDR3aa: CASSAQSTDTQYF
j_gene: TRBJ1-6; v_gene: TRBV19; CDR3aa: CASNHRGTNSPLHF
j_gene: TRBJ1-2; v_gene: TRBV19; CDR3aa: CASSPPRLPYGYTF
j_gene: TRBJ2-5; v_gene: TRBV7-2; CDR3aa: CASSLLKEETQYF
j_gene: TRBJ2-7; v_gene: TRBV24-1; CDR3aa: CATSDGEGWGEQYF
j_gene: TRBJ2-1; v_gene: TRBV9; CDR3aa: CASSVLLAGSSGVQFF
j_gene: TRBJ2-7; v_gene: TRBV9; CDR3aa: CASSVAGGPYEQYF
j_gene: TRBJ1-5; v_gene: TRBV18; CDR3aa: CASSTGKNQPQHF
j_gene: TRBJ1-5; v_gene: TRBV10-3; CDR3aa: CAAGAGGAGGNQPQHF
j_gene: TRBJ2-7; v_gene: TRBV11-1; CDR3aa: CASSSRDSPASSYEQYF
j_gene: TRBJ2-7; v_gene: TRBV5-6; CDR3aa: CASSWGGRALAYEQYF
j_gene: TRBJ2-7; v_gene: TRBV25-1; CDR3aa: CASSEGEWYEQYF
j_gene: TRBJ2-7; v_gene: TRBV10-3; CDR3aa: CAISRLAGGLYEQYF
j_gene: TRBJ1-2; v_gene: TRBV29-1; CDR3aa: CSVPSGGYGNGYTF
j_gene: TRBJ2-1; v_gene: TRBV7-7; CDR3aa: CASSRGGSYNEQFF
j_gene: TRBJ2-2; v_gene: TRBV7-2; CDR3aa: CASSLVLAGGPGELFF